This TCR beta chain comes out of a study of Ad26.COV2.S vaccination and SARS-CoV-2 variants. Treatment indicated: approximately 18 received Ad26.COV2.S at low or high dose, single or two shots; roughly five received placebo; per-sample allocation not given. Sampling was done on day 63 after the first vaccine or placebo injection. Measured with immunoSEQ multiplex PCR; TCRdb has only the in-frame clones, and not every one. Of 450,000 to 550,000 clones in the sample, 75% to 90% are singletons; the top ten hold approximately 2.5%. The CDR3 runs 15 residues. The ends were cut back, 3 bases at V and 9 bases at J, with 17 bases in the middle. Germline lookup yields CDR1 KGHDR and CDR2 SFDVKD.

The clonotype was recovered from a person between 18 and 65 years old who received the Ad26.COV2.S COVID-19 vaccine or a placebo. The rearrangement links TRBV24-1 to TRBJ1-5, with D unresolved. This sample comprised peripheral blood, obtained in a trial of Ad26.COV2.S vaccine versus placebo. CDR3: CATSDKDRRLGPQHF. CDR3 in DNA: TGTGCCACCAGTGATAAAGACCGCCGGCTAGGGCCCCAGCATTTT.